This T cell receptor (beta chain) was sequenced in a study of PD-1 blockade in classical Hodgkin lymphoma. The CDR3 contains 15 residues. The germline V gene has CDR1 SGHTA and CDR2 FQGNSA. J lost 5 bases, V lost 3 bases, and 6 bases had no gene match. Relapse after autologous stem cell transplantation occurred in every patient, and brentuximab vedotin exposure varied. Only in-frame clones appear in the TCRdb table, and some are missing; sequencing was by immunoSEQ multiplex PCR. The sample yields tens of thousands of clones, roughly 73% seen once. The sequence was collected from a human donor with classical Hodgkin lymphoma. Source: peripheral blood mononuclear cells (PBMCs), taken before the second cycle of nivolumab. The J gene is TRBJ1-1, the V gene TRBV7-2; 10 bases fit TRBD1. The CDR3 protein is CASSLAGTGETEAFF. CDR3 DNA: TGTGCCAGCAGCTTGGCAGGGACAGGGGAAACTGAAGCTTTCTTT.